These 19 T cell receptor beta chains originate from one sample sequenced in a study of human T cells and chemical hapten exposure. TCRdb ran MiXCR on the RACE reads and lists one entry per CDR3 protein. The sample lists 82,000 or so distinct CDR3 sequences; 13% were seen once. The time point denotes: patch test 3, about 24 weeks after DPC sensitization. Documented treatment: therapeutic diphenylcyclopropenone sensitization with weekly scalp DPC. Source: whole blood, taken in connection with sensitization to the hapten diphenylcyclopropenone (DPC). These receptors originate from a woman between 50 and 59 years old with alopecia areata. Some clones in this sample may be carry-over from other donors' samples.

Only a few counts were recorded for this clonotype. This chain links TRBV20-1 with TRBJ2-1; the match to TRBD2 covers 10 bases. The CDR3 extends over 14 amino acids. Unmatched junction bases numbered 8, after V lost 7 bases and J lost 5 bases. In germline, CDR1 is DFQATT, CDR2 SNEGSKA (reference sequence). Here the CDR3 reads CSGTTSGINNEQFF. As DNA, the CDR3 is TGCAGTGGAACCACTAGCGGGATTAACAATGAGCAGTTCTTC.

Many counts were recorded for this clonotype. V usage is TRBV29-1 and J usage is TRBJ2-7; possible D gene TRBD2, 5 bases. The V end was cut by 3 bases, the J end by 5 bases, with 5 bases between. CDR1 is SQVTM and CDR2 is ANQGSEA in the germline V gene. CDR3 length: 10 amino acids. The CDR3 region has the DNA TGCAGCGTTGAGGAGGACGAGCAGTACTTC. Amino acids: CSVEEDEQYF.

This clonotype was observed a handful of times. The chain employs TRBV11-1 and TRBJ2-1; TRBD2 matches 7 bases. Germline V gene sequence: CDR1 SGHAT, CDR2 FQDESV (reference sequence). The CDR3 runs to 15 residues. V gave up 2 bases and J gave up 9 bases; unmatched junction bases: 10. The CDR3 DNA follows: TGTGCCAGCAGCTTAACCCCACGGACTAGGGGTGAGCAGTTCTTC. Translation: CASSLTPRTRGEQFF. Looking up the rest from reference TRBV11-1 and TRBJ2-1 gives the full variable domain: EAEVAQSPRYKITEKSQAVAFWCDPISGHATLYWYRQILGQGPELLVQFQDESVVDDSQLPKDRFSAERLKGVDSTLKIQPAELGDSAMYLCASSLTPRTRGEQFFGPGTRLTVL.

The J gene is TRBJ1-5, the V gene TRBV20-1; a possible D gene is TRBD1 (5 bases). The length of the CDR3 is 16 residues. V was trimmed by 0 bases and J by 0 bases, leaving 12 bases between them. Germline V gene sequence: CDR1 DFQATT, CDR2 SNEGSKA (reference sequence). The CDR3 coding sequence is TGCAGTGCTAGAGATCGACGGGGGGATAGCAATCAGCCCCAGCATTTT. Residues: CSARDRRGDSNQPQHF.

This clonotype was seen ten or more times. The V gene is TRBV7-8, the J gene TRBJ2-3; 10 bases are shared with TRBD2. The germline V gene encodes CDR1 SGHVS and CDR2 FQNEAQ. CDR3 length: 16 residues. Trimming removed 0 bases from V and 1 base from J; junction bases left unmatched: 1. The CDR3 DNA sequence: TGTGCCAGCAGCTTAGCCGGGACTAGCGGCACAGATACGCAGTATTTT. This codes for CASSLAGTSGTDTQYF.

Only a few counts were recorded for this clonotype. Given a much more abundant clone one base away, this may be a read error. The chain's CDR3 is CASSLGTQETQYF. CDR3 bases: TGTGCCAGCAGCTTAGGTACCCAAGAGACCCAGTACTTC. The chain joins TRBV11-2 to TRBJ2-5, with D unresolved. CDR1 is SGHAT, CDR2 FQNNGV, per germline. The CDR3 extends over 13 amino acids. With 1 base removed from V and 1 base from J, the gap between germline ends came to 4 bases.

V is TRBV2 and J is TRBJ2-5; D gene unclear. The CDR3 spans 12 residues. CDR1 SNHLY and CDR2 FYNNEI come from the germline V gene. V dropped 6 bases and J dropped 5 bases, with 10 bases sitting between them. CDR3 residues: CASRPLGETQYF. In DNA, the CDR3 is TGTGCCAGCAGGCCCCTGGGGGAGACCCAGTACTTC.

This clonotype was seen a few times. The rearrangement links TRBV20-1 to TRBJ2-5; tentative D call: TRBD2 (6 bases). The V end lost 5 bases, the J end lost 2 bases, and 21 bases lay between the germline ends. Germline values: CDR1 DFQATT, CDR2 SNEGSKA (reference sequence). The CDR3 spans 16 residues. CDR3 DNA: TGCAGTGCTCAGATCTTGTACAGGACTATGCAAGAGACCCAGTACTTC. Translation: CSAQILYRTMQETQYF.

This clonotype was recorded at least ten times. The rearrangement joins TRBV6-5 to TRBJ1-6; TRBD1 is a possible D gene (6 bases). This CDR3 is 13 amino acids long. Trimming shortened V by 8 bases and J by 7 bases, and 12 bases separated the two germline ends. CDR1 is MNHEY and CDR2 is SVGAGI in the germline V gene. Written as DNA, the CDR3 is TGTGCCAGCCGCAGGGGCCGGAATTCACCCCTCCACTTT. Translation gives CASRRGRNSPLHF.

The chain combines TRBV13 with TRBJ2-7; 7 bases are shared with TRBD2. Unmatched junction bases numbered 11, after V lost 0 bases and J lost 3 bases. CDR1 is PRHDT, CDR2 FYEKMQ, per germline (reference sequence). The CDR3 has 17 amino acids. The CDR3 region is CASSLGGGSGPVYEQYF. The DNA of the CDR3 is TGTGCCAGCAGCTTAGGAGGAGGTAGCGGGCCCGTCTACGAGCAGTACTTC.

This chain links TRBV30 with TRBJ1-1; D is ambiguous. V lost 2 bases and J lost 0, with 4 bases in between. This CDR3 spans 12 amino acids. Germline values: CDR1 GTSNPN, CDR2 SVGIG (reference sequence). The CDR3 region has the DNA TGTGCCTGGAGTCGAATGAACACTGAAGCTTTCTTT. Amino acids: CAWSRMNTEAFF.

CDR3 sequence reads: CASSLGQGSGQPQHF. CDR3 nucleotides: TGCGCCAGCAGCTTGGGCCAGGGCTCGGGACAGCCCCAGCATTTT. The gene calls are TRBV5-1 and TRBJ1-5; tentatively, D is TRBD1 (5 bases). This CDR3 region has 15 residues. Trimming shortened V by 0 bases and J by 7 bases, and 14 bases separated the two germline ends. CDR1 is SGHRS, CDR2 YFSETQ, per germline.

This clonotype appeared a few times. The genes are TRBV12-3 or TRBV12-4 and TRBJ1-2; 7 nucleotides match TRBD1. This CDR3 comprises 17 residues. V trimming: 5 bases; J trimming: 4 bases; junction bases outside the gene matches: 16. The CDR3 is CASSAGQPDLGGYGYTF. The CDR3 DNA follows: TGTGCCAGCAGTGCGGGACAGCCAGACCTCGGGGGCTATGGCTACACCTTC.

There are a few counts of this clonotype. The chain carries TRBV12-3 or TRBV12-4 and TRBJ2-5; no reliable D call. Trimming left V 3 bases short and J 5 bases short, with 10 bases between. This CDR3 comprises 13 residues. Here the CDR3 DNA reads TGTGCCAGCAGTTTTGAAGGCCGCGAGACCCAGTACTTC. Translated, it gives CASSFEGRETQYF.

This clonotype was seen at least ten times. The V call is TRBV6-6, the J call TRBJ1-2; 9 nucleotides match TRBD1. The CDR3 has 14 amino acids. Germline V CDR1 and CDR2: MNHNY, SVGAGI (reference sequence). V was clipped by 6 bases and J by 4 bases; unmatched bases: 6. CDR3 region: CASRPGQGVYGYTF. DNA for the CDR3: TGTGCCAGCAGGCCGGGACAGGGCGTCTATGGCTACACCTTC.

J is TRBJ2-1 and V is TRBV9; 8 bases agree with TRBD2. The CDR3 sequence is 10 residues long. The germline V gene has CDR1 SGDLS and CDR2 YYNGEE. CDR3 amino acids: CASGINEQFF. The CDR3 DNA sequence: TGTGCTAGCGGGATAAATGAGCAGTTCTTC.

The V call is TRBV27, the J call TRBJ2-7, with D perhaps being TRBD1 or TRBD2 (7 bases each). Trimming pared 1 base from V and 12 bases from J, leaving 22 bases between. Germline CDR1 and CDR2: MNHEY and SMNVEV (reference sequence). The CDR3 is 15 amino acids. This CDR3 is CASSLLAAGQLRTYF. In DNA, the CDR3 is TGTGCCAGCAGTTTATTGGCAGCGGGACAGTTAAGGACGTACTTC.

Only a few counts were recorded for this clonotype. V gene TRBV9 combines with J gene TRBJ2-2, with D unresolved. Germline CDR1 reads SGDLS; CDR2 reads YYNGEE. The V end lost 0 bases, the J end lost 9 bases, and 18 bases lay between the germline ends. The CDR3 has 16 residues. Here the CDR3 DNA reads TGTGCCAGCAGCGTAGGTACCAACCTATTGAGCCGGGAGCTGTTTTTT. Its protein product is CASSVGTNLLSRELFF.

This clonotype was recorded a few times. J is TRBJ2-3 and V is TRBV7-2; D gene uncertain. V was cut by 4 bases and J by 4 bases, with 9 bases left in between. The CDR3 is made up of 13 amino acids. Germline values: CDR1 SGHTA, CDR2 FQGNSA. CDR3 coding DNA: TGTGCCAGCAGCTCAAAGACGGCAGATACGCAGTATTTT. Translating it yields CASSSKTADTQYF.